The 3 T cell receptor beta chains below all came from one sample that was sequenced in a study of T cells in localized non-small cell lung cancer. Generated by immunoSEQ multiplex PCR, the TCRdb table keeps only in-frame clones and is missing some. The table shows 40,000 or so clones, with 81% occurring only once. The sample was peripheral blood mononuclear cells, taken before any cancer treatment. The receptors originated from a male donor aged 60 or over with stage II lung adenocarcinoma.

The CDR3 nucleotides read TGCAGCGTTGAGGGGCAAGGTTCCAGAGGAGGCTACACCTTC. Its protein is CSVEGQGSRGGYTF. The J gene is TRBJ1-2, the V gene TRBV29-1; TRBD1 might be the D (5 bases). Germline loops: CDR1 SQVTM, CDR2 ANQGSEA. Trimming shortened V by 3 bases and J by 8 bases, and 19 bases separated the two germline ends. The CDR3 spans 14 residues.

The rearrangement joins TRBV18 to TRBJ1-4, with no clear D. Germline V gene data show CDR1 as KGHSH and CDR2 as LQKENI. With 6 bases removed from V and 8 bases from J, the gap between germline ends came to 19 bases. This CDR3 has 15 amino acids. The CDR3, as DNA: TGTGCCAGCTCGAACTCAAGGCCACCCGTCGAAAAACTGTTTTTT. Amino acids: CASSNSRPPVEKLFF.

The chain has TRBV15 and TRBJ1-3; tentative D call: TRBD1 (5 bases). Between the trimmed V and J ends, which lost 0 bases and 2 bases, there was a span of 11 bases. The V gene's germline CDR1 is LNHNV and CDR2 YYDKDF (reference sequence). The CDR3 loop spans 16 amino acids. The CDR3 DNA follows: TGTGCCACCAGCAGAGATCCAAGGGGCACTGGAAACACCATATATTTT. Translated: CATSRDPRGTGNTIYF. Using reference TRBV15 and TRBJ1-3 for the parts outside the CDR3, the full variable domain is DAMVIQNPRYQVTQFGKPVTLSCSQTLNHNVMYWYQQKSSQAPKLLFHYYDKDFNNEADTPDNFQSRRPNTSFCFLDIRSPGLGDTAMYLCATSRDPRGTGNTIYFGEGSWLTVV.